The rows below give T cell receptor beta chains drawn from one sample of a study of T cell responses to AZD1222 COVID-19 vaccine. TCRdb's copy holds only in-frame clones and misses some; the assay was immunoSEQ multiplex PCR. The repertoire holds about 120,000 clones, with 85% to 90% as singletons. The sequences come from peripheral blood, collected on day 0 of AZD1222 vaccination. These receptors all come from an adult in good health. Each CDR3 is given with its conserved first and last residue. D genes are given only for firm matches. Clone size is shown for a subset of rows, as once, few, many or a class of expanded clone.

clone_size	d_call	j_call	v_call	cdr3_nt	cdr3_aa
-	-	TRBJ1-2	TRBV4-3	TGCGCCAGCAGCCAAGATCCTCGACAGAGCTATGGCTACACCTTC	CASSQDPRQSYGYTF
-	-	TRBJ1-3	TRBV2	TGTGCCAGCAGTGACCAGGTCTACTCTGGAAACACCATATATTTT	CASSDQVYSGNTIYF
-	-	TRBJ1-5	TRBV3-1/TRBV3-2	TGTGCCAGCAGCCGAGGGGTTCCCGGCAATCAGCCCCAGCATTTT	CASSRGVPGNQPQHF
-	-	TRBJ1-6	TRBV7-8	TGTGCCAGCAGAGTTAGGGGCGGGAGGTCACCCCTCCACTTT	CASRVRGGRSPLHF
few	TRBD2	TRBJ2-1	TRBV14	TGTGCCAGCAGTCCTGCTGGGCTAGCGGGGGTCAATGAGCAGTTCTTC	CASSPAGLAGVNEQFF
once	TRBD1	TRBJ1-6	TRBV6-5	TGTGCCAGCAGAATACCCGGACAGGGAGATTCACCCCTCCACTTT	CASRIPGQGDSPLHF
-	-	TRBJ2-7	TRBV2	TGTGCCAGTCATACTAGTTCCTACGAGCAGTACTTC	CASHTSSYEQYF
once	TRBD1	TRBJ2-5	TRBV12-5	TGTGCTAGTGGTCCCCAGGGGGCCCCCAGGGAGACCCAGTACTTC	CASGPQGAPRETQYF
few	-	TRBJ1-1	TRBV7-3	TGTGCCAGCAGCTCCGGGCCGGTGGGCACTGAAGCTTTCTTT	CASSSGPVGTEAFF
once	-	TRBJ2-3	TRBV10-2	TGCGCCAGTACAGGGTCCCTGAGCACAGATACGCAGTATTTT	CASTGSLSTDTQYF
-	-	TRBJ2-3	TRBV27	TGTGCCAGCAGTTACTTCAGCACAGATACGCAGTATTTT	CASSYFSTDTQYF
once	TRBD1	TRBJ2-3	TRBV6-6	TGTGCCAGCACCGACAGGGGCGGTACAGATACGCAGTATTTT	CASTDRGGTDTQYF
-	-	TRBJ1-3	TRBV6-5	TGTGCCAGCAGTAATCAGAGATCCTCTGGAAACACCATATATTTT	CASSNQRSSGNTIYF
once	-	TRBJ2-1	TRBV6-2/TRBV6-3	TGTGCCAGCAGTTACACCAAGACCGGCTTGGATGAGCAGTTCTTC	CASSYTKTGLDEQFF
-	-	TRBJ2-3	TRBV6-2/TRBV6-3	TGTGCCAGCAGTTCCAGCACAGATACGCAGTATTTT	CASSSSTDTQYF
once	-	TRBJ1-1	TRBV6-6	TGTGCCAGCAGTTACTCGGAAGGGACCCTTATCTTCTTT	CASSYSEGTLIFF
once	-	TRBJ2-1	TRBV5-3	TGTGCCAGAAGCCCCTTTCCGATGGTAGACACCAACAATGAGCAGTTCTTC	CARSPFPMVDTNNEQFF
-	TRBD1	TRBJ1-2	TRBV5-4	TGTGCCAGCAGTCAGATAATCCGGGACAGGGGGAAGTATAGGATTCAGTACACCTTC	CASSQIIRDRGKYRIQYTF
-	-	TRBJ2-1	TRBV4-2	TGTGCCAGCAGCCAAGATCGGTCGAGCTCCTACAATGAGCAGTTCTTC	CASSQDRSSSYNEQFF
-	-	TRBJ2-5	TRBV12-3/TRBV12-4	TGTGCCAGCAGTTTAAAAGAGACCCAGTACTTC	CASSLKETQYF
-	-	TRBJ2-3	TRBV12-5	TGTGCTAGTACTACAGATTACACAGATACGCAGTATTTT	CASTTDYTDTQYF
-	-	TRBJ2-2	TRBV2	TGTGCCAGCAGCCTCGGGAACGCAGGGTTGGGCACCGGGGAGCTGTTTTTT	CASSLGNAGLGTGELFF
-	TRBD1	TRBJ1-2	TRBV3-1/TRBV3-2	TGTGCCAGCCGGAACAGGGGGTCCTATGGCTACACCTTC	CASRNRGSYGYTF
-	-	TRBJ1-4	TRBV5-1	TGCGCCAGCAGTTCCAGGAGCCTGGCGGGTGAAAAACTGTTTTTT	CASSSRSLAGEKLFF
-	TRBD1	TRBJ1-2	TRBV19	TGTGCCAGCAATTCACCGGGACAGGGCCAGGGCTACACCTTC	CASNSPGQGQGYTF
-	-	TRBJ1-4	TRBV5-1	TGCGCCAGCAGCTTGGAATCCGAAAAACTGTTTTTT	CASSLESEKLFF
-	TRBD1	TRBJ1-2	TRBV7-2	TGTGCCAGCAGCACTGGACAGGGGATAAGCTATGGCTACACCTTC	CASSTGQGISYGYTF
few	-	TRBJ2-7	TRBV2	TGTGCCAGCATCTTGACCGCAACCTACGAGCAGTACTTC	CASILTATYEQYF
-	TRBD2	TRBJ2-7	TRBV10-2	TGCGCCAGCAGTGCGGGAGGCTACGAGCAGTACTTC	CASSAGGYEQYF
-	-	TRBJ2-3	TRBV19	TGTGCCAGTAGTATTTGGGGCAGCTCAGATACGCAGTATTTT	CASSIWGSSDTQYF
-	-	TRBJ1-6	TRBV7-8	TGTGCCAGCACCATAGGGGAAATCTATAATTCACCCCTCCACTTT	CASTIGEIYNSPLHF
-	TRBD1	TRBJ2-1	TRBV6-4	TGTGCCAGCAGTGACTCAGCAGGGGGCAATGAGCAGTTCTTC	CASSDSAGGNEQFF